This T cell receptor beta chain was identified during a study of T cell responses to AZD1222 COVID-19 vaccine. Clones were sequenced by immunoSEQ multiplex PCR, and TCRdb holds only the in-frame ones, with some missing. The sample consists of more than 110,000 clones, about 90% of them appearing once. Concerning this clone itself: Its antigen is unknown.

Study-wide findings and caveats: The sample set comprised mostly white British donors with more females, and clonal diversity was possibly underestimated. CD4 TCRs covered the whole spike, strongest at regions 160-218 and 743-854. Reportedly, nearly half the spike-specific TCRs target unmutated variant regions.

The germline V gene encodes CDR1 SQVTM and CDR2 ANQGSEA. Trimming took off 4 bases at V and 4 bases at J, with 10 bases between the two ends. The CDR3 consists of 12 residues. The input for sequencing was peripheral blood, taken 28 days after the second AZD1222 dose. The TCR was taken from an adult who received the AZD1222 COVID-19 vaccine. The chain recombines TRBV29-1 with TRBJ1-2, with D tentatively TRBD1 (6 bases). This CDR3 reads CSVVGGRYGYTF. The CDR3 region has the DNA TGCAGCGTTGTAGGGGGTCGCTATGGCTACACCTTC.